The entry that follows covers one T cell receptor (beta chain) sequence. The target of this receptor is not known. No clone much larger than this one lies a single base away; base qualities are absent. The CDR3 starts with the cysteine, ends with the phenylalanine, and has 13 residues. The retained sequence is limited to the CDR3, 39 bases, with the frame set at the first base. CDR1 and CDR2 (SGHDT, YYEEEE) derive from the germline V gene. At the junction V is shortened by 1 base and J by 9 bases; bases outside the gene matches: 4. In total, more than 500 healthy bone marrow donors made up the cohort. At the time of sampling, every cohort member was nominally healthy, though immune exposures that went unrecorded were likely present. The donor tested CMV seropositive, placing the donor among the 289 seropositive members of the cohort. Each donor provided a peripheral blood sample, and peripheral blood mononuclear cells were used for TCR beta sequencing. The Qiagen DNeasy Blood Extraction Kit was used to extract genomic DNA from the blood cell samples.

These data originate in a study of cytomegalovirus exposure and HLA in healthy donors (dated 2017 in TCRdb). For the wider study: An earlier analysis of 550 to 700 of the donors reported approximately 300 Gb of sequence data and approximately 110 million unique TCR beta sequences from 150 million to 200 million T cells. An early release that covered approximately 600 HLA-typed donors contained about 300 gigabases of sequencing data and around 85 million unique TCR sequences. Of the approximately 400 genotyped donors, approximately 80% were placed in the genetic ancestry cluster associated with self-reported Caucasian donors. The aim of the study was to test whether cataloging public T cell receptors could identify signatures of past pathogen exposure. The study used immunosequencing to profile the T cell repertoires of about 670 subjects and linked those repertoires to cytomegalovirus serostatus. Along with the roughly 610-subject first cohort, a separate validation cohort of some 130 different subjects was used. To predict cytomegalovirus infection status, the study combined high-throughput TCR immunosequencing, statistical association of individual TCRs with disease status, and machine learning. To study patterns of TCR occurrence, a later analysis re-analyzed previously published TCR beta repertoires from hundreds of donors and added high-resolution HLA genotyping. Rather than drawing on any new phenotypic data, the later analysis identified candidate immune exposures from TCR beta sequences and the way those sequences occurred across donors. To decide whether each TCR beta V gene segment behaved as functional or pseudogenic, an earlier analysis of fewer than 750 of the donors relied on high-throughput TCR beta sequencing. Donor age, sex, ethnicity and CMV serostatus were collected together with the repertoire data. A later genetic analysis used genome-wide SNP genotypes for 398 of the 666 donors, treating that subset as a discovery cohort. Every repertoire in the discovery cohort had been generated on one and the same sequencing platform. Both class I and class II loci were covered by HLA typing, at four-digit resolution. Typing coverage varied by locus: roughly 620-630 donors for A, B, C, DRB1 and DQB1; more than 500 for DQA1; more than 600 for DPA1; about 450 for DPB1. Four or five DR-DQ haplotypes were handled as single units for association and clustering, since linkage in the cohort was strong. On average, roughly 250,000 unique TCR beta nucleotide sequences were sequenced per donor among a few hundred genotyped donors of the cohort, with 15% to 20% of those sequences being non-productive.

Summary of the overall study and its limitations: Correlated functional status among segregating V segments might be attributable to linkage disequilibrium, but an unknown experimental factor could not be ruled out. A group of highly shared sequence variants was considered likely to be a technical artifact of the sequencing pipeline. Most CMV-associated TCR beta chains appeared to be HLA-restricted in a later analysis, and the HLA associations seemed to be driven largely by CMV exposure. The authors suggested that the approach could potentially be generalized to other disease states and immunological phenotypes. Because counts were too low, some 17 rarely observed V segments, including chromosome 9 orphons, were excluded from the earlier analysis of some 540 of the donors. A further reported finding was that TCR beta sequences accurately predicted the HLA-A and HLA-B alleles for most subjects in the first cohort. The classifier was reported to diagnose cytomegalovirus status with high specificity and sensitivity in both the original cohort and the validation cohort. A later analysis found that TCR association rates varied across HLA loci, with DRB1 alleles showing the most associated TCRs and HLA-C alleles the fewest. The 87-base-pair reads could not distinguish some IMGT-functional V segments, including TRBV6-2 and TRBV6-3, so those segments were excluded. Only TCR beta chains were sequenced in this cohort, and the absence of alpha or paired-chain data limited detectable features. A later analysis found that HLA-associated TCR beta chains were more clonally expanded and had lower generation probabilities than equally common non-associated chains. In vitro tests confirmed that a few of the cytomegalovirus-associated TCR beta chains recognize cytomegalovirus antigens. Sequencing depth was assumed to be roughly uniform across donors in the presence/absence analyses, though that assumption may not hold. V-gene and J-gene trimming of TCR beta chains was associated with a missense DCLRE1C variant in a later genetic analysis, and the association was replicated in an independent cohort. Most TCR sequences were seen in very few donors, while some public TCRs were found in many individuals. In a later genetic analysis, fewer N-insertions in productive TCRs were reported among donors in an Asian-associated ancestry cluster than the approximately 670-donor mean. At a false discovery rate of 0.05, a later analysis linked around 15,000 TCR beta sequences to specific HLA alleles. Strong co-occurrence of HLA alleles, especially DR and DQ, made assigning TCR associations to individual alleles difficult. A total of fewer than 200 TCR beta chains were listed by the study as associated with cytomegalovirus. Because some donors lacked HLA typing at each locus, the association tests relied only on the typed subset. Broadly in line with IMGT annotations, most TCR beta V segments showed up in productive rearrangements about 90% or about 30% of the time in an earlier analysis of 587 of the donors. A later analysis reported that several top co-occurrence clusters appeared linked to parvovirus B19, influenza, CMV and Epstein-Barr virus. The only immune exposure information available for the cohort was CMV serostatus.

The library was generated by the immunoSEQ multiplex PCR assay. The multiplex PCR relied on a mix of 60 forward primers for TCR Vbeta segments and 13 reverse primers for TCR Jbeta segments. The CDR3 region of rearranged TCR beta genes was amplified from genomic DNA with a multiplex PCR assay. Amplified TCR beta libraries were sequenced as 87-base-pair reads on the Illumina HiSeq System. The published analysis was carried out like this. A later analysis tallied 75 million to 95 million unique TCR beta chains across the 700 or so repertoires, and around 12 million of those chains were shared by two or more donors. A nearest-neighbor algorithm error-corrected the raw reads and collapsed the reads into unique sequences, merging closely related sequences to remove PCR and sequencing errors. CDR3 sequences were aligned to IMGT reference sequences to assign V, D and J gene segments. For a sequence to be retained, a match of at least six nucleotides was required to both a V gene segment and a J gene segment. Rearrangements were classified as productive when the CDR3 lacked stop codons and remained in frame with V and J, and all other rearrangements were classified as non-productive. Following IMGT convention, CDR3 was defined as the stretch from the second conserved V-encoded cysteine to the conserved J-encoded phenylalanine. The earlier analysis of about 620 of the donors excluded sequences that lacked an unambiguous match to a single V gene segment. In an earlier analysis of some 590 of the donors, V segments were called functional above 56.7% productive rearrangements and were called segregating when the between-donor standard deviation exceeded 5%. A statistical classification framework was built for diagnosing cytomegalovirus status from the catalog of TCR beta chain sequences. In a later analysis, V and J genes were assigned by comparing TCR nucleotide sequences against IMGT/GENE-DB human TR gene sequences. The TCRdist pipeline was used in a later analysis to assign CDR3 sequences and most-parsimonious VDJ recombination scenarios. In a later analysis, each TCR beta chain was defined by its CDR3 amino acid sequence together with its V-gene family, and reads without a unique V-gene family were excluded. As a way to deal with suspected cross-contamination and a sequencing artifact, a later analysis dropped roughly 620 nucleotide sequences that were highly shared and had low generation probability. A later analysis calculated a clonal expansion index for each public chain from normalized within-repertoire ranks of inferred template counts. A later analysis computed generation probabilities with a VDJ recombination model fitted to out-of-frame rearrangements, and checked the results against IGoR. Hypergeometric tests were used in a later analysis to score TCR-TCR, TCR-HLA and TCR-CMV co-occurrence, with a repertoire-size bias correction applied to the TCR pairs. In a later analysis, false discovery rates were estimated by permuting HLA or CMV assignments 20 times. In a later analysis, co-occurring TCRs were grouped with DBSCAN, and TCRdist sequence similarity was added when clustering was performed within HLA-allele-positive subsets. For co-occurrence clustering, repertoires with fewer than 30,000 or more than 120,000 public chains were excluded, along with four to six repertoires with anomalous nucleotide sharing. TCRdb limited this immuneACCESS table to in-frame rearrangements with V and J called. A share of clones is missing; checked studies link under half to unresolved V genes, and the rest is unexplained. V, J and clone size derive from that table, while D and trimming were established from the DNA sequence. The sample table shows about 140,000 clones, and approximately 82% are seen once. The ten largest clonotypes hold roughly 1.4% of the sample.

Sequenced: PBMCs. This receptor was identified in a man aged 30-40 years in good health and CMV-seropositive. The chain joins TRBV5-6 to TRBJ1-5, and 7 bases in between align with TRBD1. The nucleotide sequence reads TGTGCCAGCAGCTTGTACAGGGGCGGGCCCCAGCATTTT. This is translated as CASSLYRGGPQHF.